Shown below are 8 T cell receptor beta chains from a single sample sequenced in a study of T cells in Graves' hyperthyroidism and ophthalmopathy. RNA transcripts served as the template for amplifying TCR beta CDR3 regions. TCR CDR3 underwent first-round RT-PCR with the HTBI primer set. Each CDR3 protein gets one entry after TCRdb re-called the multiplex PCR reads with MiXCR. This table holds around 380,000 distinct CDR3 sequences, about 14% found once. Sequencing was done on a sample of blood. The receptors stem from a man aged 25 to 40 with Graves' hyperthyroidism that later progressed to Graves' ophthalmopathy.

This clonotype was seen repeatedly, ten times or more. The rearrangement joins TRBV7-3 to TRBJ1-1; D remains ambiguous. V was clipped by 5 bases and J by 1 base, with 8 bases between them. CDR1 and CDR2 (germline): SGHTA, FQGTGA. This CDR3 has 13 residues. CDR3 region: CASSRMGNTEAFF. The CDR3 bases are TGTGCCAGCAGCAGAATGGGGAACACTGAAGCTTTCTTT.

This clonotype has at least ten counts. The rearrangement uses TRBV6-5 and TRBJ2-1, with 10 bases matching TRBD2. Germline V gene data show CDR1 as MNHEY and CDR2 as SVGAGI. The CDR3 runs to 17 residues. V was pared by 2 bases and J by 0 bases, with 4 bases of the junction left unmatched. CDR3 sequence (DNA): TGTGCCAGCAGTTACGGACTAGCGGAGGGCTCCTACAATGAGCAGTTCTTC. Encoded protein: CASSYGLAEGSYNEQFF.

This clonotype showed up many times. The genes are TRBV30 and TRBJ1-1; D is uncertain. Germline CDR1 is GTSNPN and CDR2 is SVGIG (reference sequence). The CDR3 is 12 amino acids. V was pared by 0 bases and J by 6 bases, with 8 bases between. CDR3 residues: CAWSVLLSEAFF. The CDR3 nucleotides read TGTGCCTGGAGTGTACTCTTATCTGAAGCTTTCTTT.

This chain joins TRBV4-1 and TRBJ1-2; D is possibly TRBD1 (5 bases). CDR1 and CDR2 (germline): MGHRA, YSYEKL. CDR3 length equals 17 residues. V lost 0 bases to trimming and J lost 1 base, with 15 bases between them. This CDR3 is CASSQEDRGSINYGYTF. The DNA of the CDR3 is TGCGCCAGCAGCCAAGAGGATCGGGGCAGCATTAACTATGGCTACACCTTC.

This clonotype came up many times. V gene TRBV20-1 combines with J gene TRBJ2-5, with D perhaps TRBD2 (6 bases). Germline V gene sequence: CDR1 DFQATT, CDR2 SNEGSKA (reference sequence). V was clipped by 3 bases and J by 5 bases, with 22 bases between them. The CDR3 is made up of 16 amino acids. The DNA of the CDR3 is TGCAGTGCTAGTAGGCAGGGTGCTATCGCGGGGGAGACCCAGTACTTC. Its protein is CSASRQGAIAGETQYF.

The chain employs TRBV13 and TRBJ1-4; D is possibly TRBD1 (5 bases). Trimming removed 4 bases at V and 3 bases at J, with 9 bases between. Germline V gene data show CDR1 as PRHDT and CDR2 as FYEKMQ (reference sequence). The CDR3 contains 14 residues. CDR3 nucleotides: TGTGCCAGCAGCTCAAGACAGTCTAATGAAAAACTGTTTTTT. Translation: CASSSRQSNEKLFF.

V usage is TRBV6-4 and J usage is TRBJ1-2; 7 bases align to TRBD1. The germline CDR1 and CDR2 sequences are MRHNA and SNTAGT. V lost 8 bases, J lost 6 bases, and 9 bases stayed unmatched. The CDR3 runs to 13 residues. CDR3 bases: TGTGCCAGCTCCCGGGAGGGGGCTCATGGCTACACCTTC. Its translation: CASSREGAHGYTF.

With respect to this clonotype: The CDR3 does not close with the conserved phenylalanine or tryptophan, likely indicating a read error. The rearrangement joins TRBV5-6 to TRBJ2-5, with a possible D match to TRBD1 (5 bases). CDR1 is SGHDT and CDR2 is YYEEEE in the germline V gene. This CDR3 region has 17 residues. The germline V and J ends were trimmed by 1 base and 0 bases, with 16 bases remaining between them. CDR3 DNA sequence: TGTGCCAGCAGCTTGCTGGACAACTTAGGGGACCAAGAGACCCAGTACCTC. Protein: CASSLLDNLGDQETQYL.